This T cell receptor beta chain is from a study of Graves' ophthalmopathy and Graves' hyperthyroidism. This clonotype has more than one count but fewer than ten. Germline values: CDR1 SGHRS, CDR2 YFSETQ. This CDR3 has 13 amino acids. V was shortened by 0 bases and J by 7 bases, with 7 bases between the two germline ends. RNA transcripts were the source from which TCR beta CDR3 regions were amplified. A first-round RT-PCR used HTBI primers, followed by a second-round multiplex PCR. MiXCR, run by TCRdb on the multiplex PCR reads, gives a single entry per CDR3 protein. The data show 200,000 to 250,000 distinct CDR3 sequences, under 25% seen once. All donors with ophthalmopathy were recorded as having moderate-to-severe activity, CAS ≥3, NOSPECS ≥4 and a duration under 3 months.

The chain recombines TRBV5-1 with TRBJ2-2; no clear D gene. This TCR was sampled from a woman aged 45-65 years with Graves' ophthalmopathy. Sample: peripheral blood. CDR3 sequence: CASSLVIDGELFF. In DNA, the CDR3 is TGCGCCAGCAGCTTGGTTATTGACGGGGAGCTGTTTTTT.